This is a list of T cell receptor beta chains from one sample in a study of blood T cell repertoires in COVID-19. This table comes from immunoSEQ multiplex PCR, and its TCRdb copy is limited to in-frame clones, with some not included. The sample has under 400,000 clones; around 86% are singletons. Sequencing used PBMCs or T cells enriched from blood (not recorded which). These receptors all come from a woman between 40 and 50 years old with acute COVID-19. CDR3s include the opening cysteine and the closing phenylalanine or tryptophan. Fields, in order: J gene, V gene, D gene, clone size, CDR3 protein, CDR3 DNA. D genes are given only for firm matches. Expanded clones are given a class, and other clones once, few, many or no size at all.

>TRBJ1-5|TRBV28|NA|NA
CASSSPDRFNQPQHF
TGTGCCAGCAGTTCCCCGGACAGATTCAATCAGCCCCAGCATTTT
>TRBJ2-4|TRBV10-3|TRBD1|NA
CAISPGTGGPSAKNIQYF
TGTGCCATCAGTCCCGGGACAGGGGGCCCTTCAGCCAAAAACATTCAGTACTTC
>TRBJ1-1|TRBV19|NA|NA
CASSSDHNIEKQAFF
TGTGCCAGTAGTAGCGATCATAATATCGAAAAGCAAGCTTTCTTT
>TRBJ1-2|TRBV28|NA|once
CASSLRGYGYTF
TGTGCCAGCAGTTTACGGGGGTATGGCTACACCTTC
>TRBJ2-7|TRBV5-6|NA|once
CASSLRTWGPYEQYF
TGTGCCAGCAGCTTGCGTACCTGGGGCCCCTACGAGCAGTACTTC
>TRBJ2-6|TRBV28|TRBD1|NA
CASSLKEGAWGANVLTF
TGTGCCAGCAGTTTAAAAGAGGGGGCATGGGGGGCCAACGTCCTGACTTTC
>TRBJ2-7|TRBV6-5|TRBD1|NA
CASSFFTGGSSYEQYF
TGTGCCAGCAGTTTCTTCACAGGGGGCAGCTCCTACGAGCAGTACTTC
>TRBJ1-5|TRBV28|TRBD1|once
CASSSPPGQGPSSQHF
TGTGCCAGCAGTTCTCCCCCGGGACAGGGCCCTTCGTCCCAGCATTTT
>TRBJ1-3|TRBV9|TRBD1|NA
CASSVGQGIGGNTIYF
TGTGCCAGCAGCGTAGGACAGGGCATTGGAGGAAACACCATATATTTT
>TRBJ1-1|TRBV19|NA|few
CASRKTETLGTEAFF
TGTGCCAGTAGAAAGACAGAGACCCTGGGAACTGAAGCTTTCTTT
>TRBJ2-3|TRBV11-2|NA|NA
CASSLRGRTDTQYF
TGTGCCAGCAGCTTACGGGGGAGGACAGATACGCAGTATTTT
>TRBJ2-7|TRBV11-3|TRBD2|NA
CASSSTSGSYEQYF
TGTGCCAGCAGCTCGACTAGCGGCTCCTACGAGCAGTACTTC
>TRBJ1-2|TRBV7-2|TRBD1|NA
CASTQGQGGYGYTF
TGTGCCAGCACCCAAGGACAGGGTGGATATGGCTACACCTTC
>TRBJ2-7|TRBV5-4|TRBD2|NA
CASSFGGRFSYEQYF
TGTGCCAGCAGCTTCGGGGGGAGGTTCTCCTACGAGCAGTACTTC
>TRBJ2-5|TRBV7-9|NA|NA
CASSSDFKETQYF
TGTGCCAGCAGCAGCGACTTTAAAGAGACCCAGTACTTC
>TRBJ2-1|TRBV3-1/TRBV3-2|TRBD2|once
CASSHFIPIRLAGVSRGDEQFF
TGTGCCAGCAGCCACTTCATTCCAATCAGGCTAGCGGGAGTCTCACGGGGCGATGAGCAGTTCTTC
>TRBJ1-5|TRBV6-5|NA|NA
CASRNGDQPQHF
TGTGCCAGCAGAAACGGGGATCAGCCCCAGCATTTT
>TRBJ1-2|TRBV7-9|NA|once
CASSAVTGHANYGYTF
TGTGCCAGCAGCGCGGTTACAGGCCATGCTAACTATGGCTACACCTTC
>TRBJ2-7|TRBV7-2|NA|few
CASSLVQGLTYEQYF
TGTGCCAGCAGCTTAGTTCAGGGGTTGACTTACGAGCAGTACTTC
>TRBJ2-1|TRBV4-3|NA|NA
CASSSQRTSVDEQFF
TGCGCCAGCAGCTCACAGCGGACCTCGGTCGATGAGCAGTTCTTC
>TRBJ1-3|TRBV2|TRBD1|NA
CASRTYGQGGGNTIYF
TGTGCCAGCAGGACATACGGACAGGGCGGAGGAAACACCATATATTTT
>TRBJ1-2|TRBV13|NA|NA
CASSRSGSGVGYTF
TGTGCCAGCAGCCGAAGTGGCTCAGGGGTAGGCTACACCTTC
>TRBJ2-2|TRBV4-2|NA|NA
CASSQDAGFVGGELFF
TGTGCCAGCAGCCAAGATGCGGGCTTTGTGGGCGGGGAGCTGTTTTTT
>TRBJ1-2|TRBV7-2|NA|NA
CASSTTGRPETNYGYTF
TGTGCCAGCAGTACCACGGGTCGACCCGAAACTAACTATGGCTACACCTTC
>TRBJ2-7|TRBV7-2|TRBD2|NA
CASSHRVGGDYEQYF
TGTGCCAGCAGCCATAGGGTGGGAGGGGACTACGAGCAGTACTTC
>TRBJ1-2|TRBV29-1|NA|NA
CSVEERRSNYYGYTF
TGCAGCGTTGAAGAGAGAAGATCAAACTACTATGGCTACACCTTC
>TRBJ2-1|TRBV7-9|NA|NA
CASSPKSQGLSYNEQFF
TGTGCCAGCAGCCCAAAATCACAGGGATTGTCCTACAATGAGCAGTTCTTC
>TRBJ2-2|TRBV19|NA|NA
CASRTLGVTGELFF
TGTGCCAGTAGGACACTTGGCGTCACCGGGGAGCTGTTTTTT
>TRBJ1-2|TRBV5-4|TRBD1|NA
CASRPGQGPNYGYTF
TGTGCCAGCAGACCGGGACAGGGGCCAAACTATGGCTACACCTTC
>TRBJ1-5|TRBV13|TRBD1|NA
CASSLGTGPNQPQHF
TGTGCCAGCAGCCTCGGGACAGGGCCCAATCAGCCCCAGCATTTT
>TRBJ1-1|TRBV7-9|NA|NA
CASSLGFYDWKAFF
TGTGCCAGCAGCTTGGGCTTCTATGATTGGAAAGCTTTCTTT
>TRBJ2-5|TRBV7-9|NA|NA
CASSLALTAQETQYF
TGTGCCAGCAGCTTAGCGTTAACAGCCCAAGAGACCCAGTACTTC
>TRBJ1-1|TRBV5-6|TRBD1|NA
CASSFGTGRRETEAFF
TGTGCCAGCAGCTTCGGGACAGGGAGGAGGGAAACTGAAGCTTTCTTT
>TRBJ1-2|TRBV12-5|NA|NA
CASGLDPGGGGGYGYTF
TGTGCTAGTGGTTTGGACCCTGGGGGGGGAGGAGGTTATGGCTACACCTTC
>TRBJ1-2|TRBV5-4|TRBD1|NA
CASSLAGGNYGYTF
TGTGCCAGCAGCTTGGCAGGGGGAAACTATGGCTACACCTTC
>TRBJ2-1|TRBV6-5|TRBD2|NA
CASRVPGGVANEQFF
TGTGCCAGCAGGGTCCCGGGAGGAGTCGCCAATGAGCAGTTCTTC
>TRBJ1-2|TRBV21-1|NA|NA
CASSKQVGSYGYTF
TGTGCCAGCAGCAAACAGGTTGGGTCCTATGGCTACACCTTC
>TRBJ1-1|TRBV5-5|TRBD1|NA
CASSLGRTGGAEAFF
TGTGCCAGCAGCTTGGGTCGGACAGGGGGTGCTGAAGCTTTCTTT
>TRBJ1-1|TRBV6-2/TRBV6-3|NA|few
CASSSPEGGGMRNTEAFF
TGTGCCAGCAGTTCGCCTGAGGGCGGGGGCATGAGGAACACTGAAGCTTTCTTT
>TRBJ1-2|TRBV24-1|TRBD1|NA
CATSDFGWAGGRPNYGYTF
TGTGCCACCAGTGATTTCGGGTGGGCAGGGGGGAGACCTAACTATGGCTACACCTTC
>TRBJ2-2|TRBV5-4|TRBD2|NA
CASRKGTSGETKLFF
TGTGCCAGCAGAAAAGGGACTAGCGGCGAAACGAAGCTGTTTTTT
>TRBJ1-2|TRBV5-1|NA|NA
CASKLRGGLNYGYTF
TGCGCCAGCAAGTTGCGGGGGGGCCTGAACTATGGCTACACCTTC
>TRBJ2-1|TRBV19|TRBD2|NA
CASSSGRAGEQFF
TGTGCCAGTAGCAGCGGGAGGGCCGGGGAGCAGTTCTTC
>TRBJ2-3|TRBV7-9|TRBD1|NA
CASSLEDRDTQYF
TGTGCCAGCAGCTTAGAGGACAGGGATACGCAGTATTTT
>TRBJ2-1|TRBV4-1|TRBD2|once
CASSQDLAGQGNVYNEQFF
TGCGCCAGCAGCCAAGATCTAGCGGGGCAGGGCAACGTCTACAATGAGCAGTTCTTC
>TRBJ2-1|TRBV20-1|NA|NA
CSATGFEQFF
TGCAGTGCTACAGGGTTTGAGCAGTTCTTC
>TRBJ2-5|TRBV20-1|NA|NA
CSASRSQETQYF
TGCAGTGCTAGTCGGAGTCAAGAGACCCAGTACTTC
>TRBJ1-6|TRBV18|TRBD1|NA
CASSPTGVVDSPLHF
TGTGCCAGCTCACCAACAGGGGTCGTGGATTCACCCCTCCACTTT
>TRBJ1-4|TRBV18|TRBD1|NA
CASSPSTGRVKKLFF
TGTGCCAGCTCACCATCGACAGGGAGAGTGAAAAAACTGTTTTTT
>TRBJ2-5|TRBV18|TRBD2|once
CASSPKNGLESGETQYF
TGTGCCAGCTCACCGAAGAATGGACTAGAATCGGGAGAGACCCAGTACTTC
>TRBJ2-6|TRBV18|TRBD1|NA
CASSPTGAGANVLTF
TGTGCCAGCTCACCGACAGGGGCTGGGGCCAACGTCCTGACTTTC
>TRBJ2-2|TRBV19|NA|NA
CASTTIPLGSNTGELFF
TGTGCCAGTACGACAATCCCGCTTGGCTCGAACACCGGGGAGCTGTTTTTT
>TRBJ1-5|TRBV29-1|NA|once
CSVEGSAGPRPQHF
TGCAGCGTTGAAGGATCGGCAGGGCCCAGGCCCCAGCATTTT
>TRBJ1-6|TRBV4-3|NA|many
CASSQVPDWSSYNSPLHF
TGCGCCAGCAGCCAAGTCCCGGATTGGAGCTCCTATAATTCACCCCTCCACTTT
>TRBJ2-5|TRBV15|TRBD2|NA
CATSRDTGGETQYF
TGTGCCACCAGCAGAGATACGGGGGGAGAGACCCAGTACTTC